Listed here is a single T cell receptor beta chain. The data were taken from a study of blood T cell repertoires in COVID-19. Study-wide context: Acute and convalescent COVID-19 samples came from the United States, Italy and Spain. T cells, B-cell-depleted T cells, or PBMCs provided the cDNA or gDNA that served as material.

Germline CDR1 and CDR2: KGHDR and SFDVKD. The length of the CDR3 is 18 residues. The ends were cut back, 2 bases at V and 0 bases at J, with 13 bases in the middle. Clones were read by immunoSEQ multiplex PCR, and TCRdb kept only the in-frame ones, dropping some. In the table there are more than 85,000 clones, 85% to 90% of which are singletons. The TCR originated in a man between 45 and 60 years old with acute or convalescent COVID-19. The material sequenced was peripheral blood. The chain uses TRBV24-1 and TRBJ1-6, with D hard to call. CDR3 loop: CATSDSSIQSSYNSPLHF. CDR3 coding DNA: TGTGCCACCAGTGATTCTAGCATCCAAAGCTCCTATAATTCACCCCTCCACTTT.